This TCR beta chain was profiled in a study of beta chain features in type 1 diabetes. Whole-study results and caveats: A pattern of fewer insertions and more deletions at VDJ junctions was seen in type 1 diabetes patients. All four CD4+ subsets from Type 1 diabetes patients carried moderately but significantly shorter TCRB CDR3s. Short templates might get an advantage during PCR, and this would be equal in patients and controls.

The authors reverse transcribed all of the isolated RNA, so sequencing captured expressed TCRB transcripts. This table comes from immunoSEQ multiplex PCR, and its TCRdb copy is limited to in-frame clones, with some not included. The sample records 300,000 or so clones, about 13% being singletons. Trimming removed 7 bases at V and 1 base at J, with 13 bases between. CDR1 is SNHLY, CDR2 FYNNEI, per germline. The CDR3 loop spans 14 amino acids. Details on this clone: No antigen is known for it.

The receptor was isolated from a woman under 30 with type 1 diabetes. This chain joins TRBV2 and TRBJ1-1; D is uncertain. The sample taken for sequencing was naive CD4+ T cells from blood. The CDR3 region is CASIVRVANTEAFF. The CDR3 DNA reads as TGTGCCAGCATTGTGAGGGTAGCGAACACTGAAGCTTTCTTT.